This T cell receptor beta chain appears in the sequencing data of a study of T-cell reconstitution after alpha-beta-depleted transplantation in children. Notes on the study in general: About two months after transplant, alpha-beta T cells reportedly came from several hundred expanded graft clones.

The CDR3 extends over 15 amino acids. Germline CDR1 reads SQVTM; CDR2 reads ANQGSEA. Trimming cost V 8 bases and J 1 base, with 20 bases left between them. A library of TCRbeta sequences, prepared with unique molecular identifiers, was generated. One entry per CDR3 protein results from TCRdb running MiXCR on the PCR reads. Of 98,000 or so distinct CDR3 sequences listed, approximately 6.9% are singletons. This clonotype has ten or more counts. Its antigen is unknown. The source material was PBMCs, mostly from graft donor cells, sampled 360 days after TCRalphabeta/CD19-depleted stem cell transplant. This receptor was obtained from a male patient between 2 and 10 years old who had a stem cell transplant for acute lymphoblastic leukemia, so the T cells may come from the graft donor. The chain combines TRBV29-1 with TRBJ1-1, with D perhaps matching TRBD1 (5 bases). CDR3 coding DNA: TGCAGCCTCAATATGGGGACGGGTGAGAACACTGAAGCTTTCTTT. Translation gives CSLNMGTGENTEAFF.